The clone carrying this TCR beta chain was seen a few times. The antigen is undetermined. The second PCR ran roughly 7 to 12 cycles with a sample-barcoded 5' primer and J-beta primers. TCRdb processed the 5' RACE reads anew with MiXCR; each CDR3 protein has one entry. The profile shows about 800,000 distinct CDR3 sequences, roughly 25% of them singletons. Per germline, CDR1 LNHNV and CDR2 YYDKDF (reference sequence). This CDR3 spans 15 amino acids. Unmatched junction bases numbered 9, after V lost 3 bases and J lost 7 bases. This sample is drawn from a study of blood T cells in healthy people across ages. Study-level results: Per million T cells, the diversity of TCR beta decreased roughly linearly as age advanced. Diversity estimated from one million T cells was considered an underestimate.

These data were also reused for a study on T cells of mothers and their children.

The source is a boy between 10 and 17 years old in good health. The genes are TRBV15 and TRBJ2-1; 7 nucleotides match TRBD2. Sequencing used blood. Here the CDR3 DNA reads TGTGCCACCAGCAGGATTTGGGAGGGCGGGAATGAGCAGTTCTTC. This sequence encodes CATSRIWEGGNEQFF. The full variable domain, its missing parts supplied by reference TRBV15 and TRBJ2-1, is DAMVIQNPRYQVTQFGKPVTLSCSQTLNHNVMYWYQQKSSQAPKLLFHYYDKDFNNEADTPDNFQSRRPNTSFCFLDIRSPGLGDTAMYLCATSRIWEGGNEQFFGPGTRLTVL.